Given below is one T cell receptor (beta chain) in context. The sample originates from a study of blood T cell repertoires in COVID-19. Original analysis: Quantification of nucleated cells was approximated via reference gene primer amplification. TCRdb keeps only in-frame clones here, not all; method: immunoSEQ multiplex PCR. D and trimming come from the DNA, and the V and J calls and clone size come from that table. The sample has around 100,000 clones, over 80% seen once; the top ten hold roughly 15%. Sequenced: peripheral blood. The receptor comes from a man aged 50 to 60 with acute or convalescent COVID-19.

The CDR3 DNA follows: TGCGCCAGCAGCCAAGCTGTGTCGACAAACACTGAAGCTTTCTTT. Its protein is CASSQAVSTNTEAFF. The chain uses TRBV4-1 and TRBJ1-1; D remains unclear. Germline-derived CDR1 and CDR2 are MGHRA and YSYEKL. This CDR3 contains 15 residues. Trimming took off 1 base at V and 2 bases at J, with 11 bases between the two ends.